The 8 T cell receptor beta chains below all came from one sample that was sequenced in a study of CD8 T cells in ankylosing spondylitis. Whole-study findings and limits: Eight or nine highly homologous variants formed a TCR beta motif that appeared characteristic of ankylosing spondylitis blood.

TCRdb re-derived calls from the 5' RACE reads in MiXCR, one entry per CDR3 protein. The data contain fewer than 650,000 distinct CDR3 sequences, 9.5% to 15% of them singletons. For these receptors, no antigen is known. The sequenced sample was blood, either unsorted or a sorted T cell fraction (not recorded which). All receptors come from a male donor with ankylosing spondylitis.

On this clonotype: Germline is not matched at one junction end, which may reflect a read error. The V gene is TRBV15, the J gene TRBJ2-5; D is undetermined. CDR3 size: 13 residues. The germline V gene has CDR1 LNHNV and CDR2 YYDKDF (reference sequence). CDR3 DNA: TGTGCCACCAGCAAACCCAACCAGGAGACCCAGTACTTC. It specifies CATSKPNQETQYF.

This clonotype is a singleton in its sample. Written as DNA, the CDR3 is TGTGCCAGCACCCTCGGTAGGGGGCGTGATGAGCAGTTCTTC. Translated: CASTLGRGRDEQFF. The chain carries TRBV7-2 and TRBJ2-1; 7 bases agree with TRBD1. J was trimmed by 8 bases and V by 7 bases; bases with no gene match: 11. Germline CDR1 reads SGHTA; CDR2 reads FQGNSA. The CDR3 contains 14 residues.

The rearrangement joins TRBV3-1 to TRBJ1-2; D is unclear. V dropped 0 bases and J dropped 7 bases, with 9 bases sitting between them. This CDR3 comprises 13 residues. The V gene's germline CDR1 is LGHDT and CDR2 YNNKEL (reference sequence). The DNA for the CDR3 is TGTGCCAGCAGCCAAGATGAGCAGGTTGGCTACACCTTC. It translates to CASSQDEQVGYTF.

There are a few counts of this clonotype. The CDR3 DNA follows: TGCGCCAGCAGCCAACCGGGGGCGGCTGGAAACACCATATATTTT. It specifies CASSQPGAAGNTIYF. This chain joins TRBV4-1 and TRBJ1-3, with TRBD1 as a possible D gene (6 bases). Germline CDR1 reads MGHRA; CDR2 reads YSYEKL. Trimming stripped 2 bases from V and 2 bases from J, with 10 bases between. The CDR3 contains 15 residues.

The rearrangement uses TRBV7-6 and TRBJ2-3; D call uncertain. The germline CDR1 and CDR2 sequences are SGHVS and FNYEAQ. This CDR3 has 14 residues. The V end lost 0 bases, the J end lost 8 bases, and 12 bases lay between the germline ends. The CDR3 is CASSLASPPGTQYF. The CDR3 nucleotides read TGTGCCAGCAGCTTAGCGTCCCCACCCGGTACGCAGTATTTT.

The V gene is TRBV20-1, the J gene TRBJ2-7, with TRBD2 matching 8 bases. The CDR3 is 14 residues long. V was clipped by 0 bases and J by 4 bases; unmatched bases: 5. In germline, CDR1 is DFQATT, CDR2 SNEGSKA (reference sequence). This CDR3 reads CSAREVREAYEQYF. The DNA of the CDR3 is TGCAGTGCTAGAGAGGTGCGGGAGGCTTACGAGCAGTACTTC.

In this sample, this clonotype turned up a few times. The CDR3 DNA reads TGTGCCAGCAGCCGTGACAGACCTAATCAGCCCCAGCATTTT. It is translated as CASSRDRPNQPQHF. The chain combines TRBV6-1 with TRBJ1-5; D may be TRBD1 (5 bases). CDR1 is MNHNS and CDR2 is SASEGT in the germline V gene. The length of the CDR3 is 14 residues. Trimming took 6 bases from V and 4 from J, leaving 13 bases between them.

There are many counts of this clonotype. The chain is built from TRBV7-9 and TRBJ1-1; a weak D match, TRBD1 (5 bases). CDR1 and CDR2 (germline): SEHNR, FQNEAQ (reference sequence). There are 13 residues in the CDR3. V was shortened by 3 bases and J by 11 bases, with 16 bases between the two germline ends. CDR3: CASSFTSQGSAFF. Written as DNA, the CDR3 is TGTGCCAGCAGCTTTACATCTCAGGGTTCGGCTTTCTTT.